The T cell receptor (beta chain) under discussion was sequenced for a study of OX40 agonist ivuxolimab in advanced cancers. Study-level background: An agonistic human IgG2 monoclonal antibody against OX40 (CD134) was given.

Study-level findings and limits: Low levels of normalized T-cell clonal expansion also appeared in some nonresponders. Researchers did not establish what antigens the expanded peripheral T cells target.

Only one count was recorded for this clone. Its antigen is not identified. TCRdb's copy holds only in-frame clones and misses some; the assay was immunoSEQ multiplex PCR. The table has tens of thousands of clones, over 80% seen once. V gave up 5 bases and J gave up 0 bases, with 10 bases separating them. Germline V gene lookup returns CDR1 MNHEY and CDR2 SMNVEV (reference sequence). There are 14 residues in the CDR3. The specimen was CD4+ or CD8+ T cells sorted from blood, collected in a trial of the OX40 agonist ivuxolimab. The sequence came from an adult with an advanced solid tumor such as melanoma, head and neck, liver or kidney cancer. The V and J genes are TRBV27 and TRBJ1-2, with D maybe TRBD1 (5 bases). This chain's CDR3 is CASSPTVANYGYTF. CDR3 nucleotide sequence: TGTGCCAGCAGTCCGACAGTAGCTAACTATGGCTACACCTTC.